The clone carrying this T cell receptor beta chain was recorded once. This sample was included in a study of blood T cells in healthy people across ages. A J-beta primer mix and a sample-barcoded 5' primer were used in a second PCR of about 7 to 12 cycles. TCRdb reprocessed the 5' RACE reads via MiXCR and lists one record per CDR3 protein. The data contain about 730,000 distinct CDR3 sequences, roughly two fifths of them singletons. Every donor contributed 8 to 10 milliliters of peripheral blood by blood draw. Isolation yielded PBMCs, at least 7 million per sample, in every case. The V and J ends lost 6 bases and 2 bases, in that order; junction bases with no gene match: 12. The CDR3 has 15 residues. Germline V gives CDR1 DFQATT, CDR2 SNEGSKA (reference sequence).

The receptor comes from a woman aged 60-75 years in good health. J is TRBJ2-5 and V is TRBV20-1; 7 nucleotides agree with TRBD1. The sample comprised blood. This CDR3 reads CSALRGRPYQETQYF. CDR3 nucleotides: TGCAGTGCGTTAAGGGGGCGACCGTATCAAGAGACCCAGTACTTC.